One sample yielded the 22 T cell receptor beta chains listed below, sequenced in a study of PD-1 blockade in classical Hodgkin lymphoma (dated by TCRdb to between 2020 and 2021). The label giving this sample's time point can be read as: cycle 4 day 1 (C4D1), after 5 to 7 weeks of nivolumab. Every trial patient had relapsed following autologous stem cell transplantation, and prior brentuximab vedotin exposure was what differed among cohorts A, B and C. The protocol used for the library was the immunoSEQ multiplex PCR assay. TCRdb took over this immuneACCESS table, retaining in-frame rearrangements with V and J assigned. Such tables are incomplete; in checked studies, under half of the missing clones stem from an unresolved V gene, and the remainder is unexplained. This sample comprises approximately 93,000 clones, around 78% of them detected only once. The top ten clonotypes cover roughly 9.4% of the sample.

The sequenced sample was peripheral blood mononuclear cells (PBMCs), obtained before the fourth cycle of nivolumab. The origin of the receptors is a human donor with classical Hodgkin lymphoma.

The chain is built from TRBV2 and TRBJ2-1; tentative D call: TRBD1 (6 bases). CDR3 length: 15 residues. V lost 4 bases, J lost 0 bases, and 10 bases lay in between. CDR1 SNHLY and CDR2 FYNNEI come from the germline V gene. The CDR3 nucleotides are TGTGCCAGCAGTGCCCTAGGGGGCTCCTACAATGAGCAGTTCTTC. Amino acid sequence: CASSALGGSYNEQFF.

The DNA for the CDR3 is TGTGCCAGCAGTTCCCCCGGGGGGGCCTCCTCTGGAAACACCATATATTTT. Protein sequence: CASSSPGGASSGNTIYF. The genes are TRBV28 and TRBJ1-3, with D possibly being TRBD1 (6 bases). This CDR3 region has 17 residues. Trimming stripped 4 bases from V and 0 bases from J, with 16 bases between. Per the germline V gene, CDR1 is MDHEN and CDR2 is SYDVKM.

The chain uses TRBV10-3 and TRBJ1-5; 7 nucleotides align to TRBD1. CDR1 and CDR2 from the germline V gene are ENHRY and SYGVKD. J was trimmed by 6 bases and V by 0 bases; bases with no gene match: 8. The CDR3 totals 16 residues. CDR3 in amino acids: CAISESTRGLPQPQHF. The CDR3 nucleotides read TGTGCCATCAGTGAGTCGACGAGGGGGCTCCCTCAGCCCCAGCATTTT.

This chain links TRBV19 with TRBJ1-1, with a weak D call TRBD1 (5 bases). The CDR3 loop spans 13 amino acids. Germline V CDR1 and CDR2: LNHDA, SQIVND (reference sequence). V was trimmed by 7 bases and J by 3 bases, leaving 12 bases between them. The CDR3 is CASMVGTDTEAFF. The CDR3 nucleotides are TGTGCCAGTATGGTAGGGACGGACACTGAAGCTTTCTTT.

This clone was detected once. The V and J genes are TRBV10-3 and TRBJ1-4; 9 nucleotides match TRBD1. The CDR3 contains 16 residues. V was clipped by 3 bases and J by 3 bases; unmatched bases: 5. Germline CDR1 ENHRY, CDR2 SYGVKD. CDR3 sequence reads: CAISDTGTGPNEKLFF. CDR3 nucleotides: TGTGCCATCAGTGACACCGGGACAGGGCCTAATGAAAAACTGTTTTTT.

This clone was counted a single time. The chain carries TRBV18 and TRBJ1-4, with D possibly TRBD1 on 5 matching bases. The CDR3 has 15 amino acids. Deletions cut 1 base from V and 2 bases from J, with 8 bases between. CDR1 is KGHSH and CDR2 is LQKENI in the germline V gene. CDR3 bases: TGTGCCAGCTCACCACTACAGGAGACTAATGAAAAACTGTTTTTT. Encoded protein: CASSPLQETNEKLFF.

The chain recombines TRBV6-5 with TRBJ2-3, with TRBD1 as a possible D gene (6 bases). Trimming shortened V by 6 bases and J by 2 bases, and 15 bases separated the two germline ends. This CDR3 spans 15 amino acids. Germline V gene lookup returns CDR1 MNHEY and CDR2 SVGAGI. The CDR3 loop reads CASSRQGMATDTQYF. The CDR3 nucleotides are TGTGCCAGCAGCCGCCAGGGGATGGCCACAGATACGCAGTATTTT.

This sequence joins TRBV29-1 and TRBJ1-2, with 8 bases lining up with TRBD1. Trimming took 3 bases from V and 2 from J; bases not matched to a gene: 5. The germline CDR1 and CDR2 sequences are SQVTM and ANQGSEA. The CDR3 contains 14 residues. DNA of the CDR3: TGCAGCGTTGATTGGACAGGGACGAACTATGGCTACACCTTC. Translation: CSVDWTGTNYGYTF.

This chain connects TRBV6-5 to TRBJ1-2, with D perhaps TRBD1 (5 bases). Trimming cost V 2 bases and J 2 bases, with 15 bases left between them. CDR3 length: 16 amino acids. Germline assignment: CDR1 MNHEY and CDR2 SVGAGI. The CDR3 loop reads CASSYTGYARNYGYTF. CDR3 DNA: TGTGCCAGCAGTTACACAGGCTACGCAAGAAACTATGGCTACACCTTC.

V usage is TRBV28 and J usage is TRBJ2-1; D is uncertain. Germline loops: CDR1 MDHEN, CDR2 SYDVKM. CDR3 size: 15 residues. Trimming removed 8 bases at V and 2 bases at J, with 16 bases between. The CDR3 region has the DNA TGTGCCAGCGTCCCCAGTGGGCAGACCTACAATGAGCAGTTCTTC. Amino acid sequence: CASVPSGQTYNEQFF.

The chain carries TRBV11-1 and TRBJ2-7; 9 positions match TRBD1. Germline assignment: CDR1 SGHAT and CDR2 FQDESV (reference sequence). CDR3 size: 13 residues. With 4 bases clipped from V and 2 bases from J, the junction kept 0 bases outside the gene matches. In nucleotides, the CDR3 is TGTGCCAGCAGCTGGACAGGGGCCTACGAGCAGTACTTC. It codes for CASSWTGAYEQYF.

By sample fraction, this clone is medium-sized. The CDR3 here is CASSPYRGMAGELFF. The CDR3 DNA sequence: TGTGCCAGCTCGCCCTACAGGGGGATGGCCGGGGAGCTGTTTTTT. The chain recombines TRBV18 with TRBJ2-2, with 8 bases that match TRBD1. In germline, CDR1 is KGHSH, CDR2 LQKENI. The trim removed 6 bases at V and 6 bases at J, leaving 9 bases unmatched. CDR3 length: 15 amino acids.

CDR3 coding DNA: TGTGCCAGCAGCCCGCAGGGGGGGCGCTCACCCCTCCACTTT. It yields the protein CASSPQGGRSPLHF. The rearrangement uses TRBV4-2 and TRBJ1-6; TRBD1 agrees at 7 bases. J was trimmed by 10 bases and V by 4 bases; bases with no gene match: 7. The CDR3 length is 14 residues. CDR1 LGHNA and CDR2 YNFKEQ come from the germline V gene.

This clone was found once. The genes are TRBV7-9 and TRBJ1-1; TRBD1 matches at 8 bases. The CDR3 loop spans 14 amino acids. Per germline, CDR1 SEHNR and CDR2 FQNEAQ (reference sequence). V was pared by 4 bases and J by 11 bases, with 12 bases of the junction left unmatched. The DNA of the CDR3 is TGTGCCAGCAGCTCGACCGACAGGGGACGGGAGGCTTTCTTT. As protein: CASSSTDRGREAFF.

The chain employs TRBV2 and TRBJ2-2, with 9 bases lining up with TRBD2. The CDR3 covers 16 residues. V trimming: 6 bases; J trimming: 2 bases; junction bases outside the gene matches: 7. Per the germline V gene, CDR1 is SNHLY and CDR2 is FYNNEI. CDR3 bases: TGTGCCAGCAGCGAACCGGGACTAGCAAACACCGGGGAGCTGTTTTTT. Translation: CASSEPGLANTGELFF.

The chain uses TRBV7-6 and TRBJ1-1, with D tentatively TRBD1 (5 bases). CDR1 SGHVS and CDR2 FNYEAQ come from the germline V gene. The CDR3 has 14 residues. V was shortened by 2 bases and J by 4 bases, with 11 bases between the two germline ends. The CDR3 DNA reads as TGTGCCAGCAGCTTACAGGGAGAGGGCACTGAAGCTTTCTTT. Translated, it gives CASSLQGEGTEAFF.

The chain links TRBV28 to TRBJ2-3; D is possibly TRBD2 (6 bases). The CDR3 sequence is 17 residues long. Trimming pared 3 bases from V and 3 bases from J, leaving 19 bases between. CDR1 and CDR2 from the germline V gene are MDHEN and SYDVKM. CDR3 coding DNA: TGTGCCAGCAGTTTGCCCGGGAGTCCCACAGATACAGATACGCAGTATTTT. Translation: CASSLPGSPTDTDTQYF.

This clone was picked up a small number of times. The chain couples TRBV2 to TRBJ1-1; D might be TRBD1 (5 bases). This CDR3 region has 14 residues. Germline V gene sequence: CDR1 SNHLY, CDR2 FYNNEI. With 3 bases removed from V and 4 bases from J, the gap between germline ends came to 12 bases. For the CDR3, the DNA is TGTGCCAGCAGTGAGGGGCCAATGGGCACTGAAGCTTTCTTT. It encodes CASSEGPMGTEAFF.

This clone occurred once. The V call is TRBV27, the J call TRBJ2-7; 7 bases match TRBD1. Germline assignment: CDR1 MNHEY and CDR2 SMNVEV (reference sequence). J lost 3 bases, V lost 5 bases, and 4 bases had no gene match. The CDR3 is made up of 13 amino acids. The CDR3 sequence is CASSNSGGYEQYF. The CDR3 bases are TGTGCCAGCAGTAACTCAGGGGGCTACGAGCAGTACTTC.

V and J are TRBV5-3 and TRBJ2-2; D may match TRBD1 or TRBD2 (6 bases each). TRBV5-3 is classed as an ORF, of uncertain function. Trimming stripped 4 bases from V and 7 bases from J, with 23 bases between. CDR3 length: 17 residues. CDR3 in DNA: TGTGCCAGAAGCCCCATGACAGGTTCGGGAGCGGTCGGGGAGCTGTTTTTT. Translating gives CARSPMTGSGAVGELFF.

The J gene is TRBJ1-5, the V gene TRBV28, with TRBD1 as a possible D gene (6 bases). Germline-derived CDR1 and CDR2 are MDHEN and SYDVKM. The CDR3 covers 15 residues. The V and J ends lost 6 bases and 1 base respectively, with 13 bases between them. For the CDR3, the DNA is TGTGCCAGCAGCTTGGTTCAGGGGAGCAATCAGCCCCAGCATTTT. As protein: CASSLVQGSNQPQHF.

The CDR3 loop reads CSVEDFTFTYEQYF. The CDR3, as DNA: TGCAGCGTTGAAGATTTCACATTTACCTACGAGCAGTACTTC. The chain joins TRBV29-1 to TRBJ2-7; D remains unclear. The V gene lost 0 bases and the J gene lost 2 bases, with 11 bases spanning the gap. Germline lookup yields CDR1 SQVTM and CDR2 ANQGSEA. This CDR3 has 14 amino acids.